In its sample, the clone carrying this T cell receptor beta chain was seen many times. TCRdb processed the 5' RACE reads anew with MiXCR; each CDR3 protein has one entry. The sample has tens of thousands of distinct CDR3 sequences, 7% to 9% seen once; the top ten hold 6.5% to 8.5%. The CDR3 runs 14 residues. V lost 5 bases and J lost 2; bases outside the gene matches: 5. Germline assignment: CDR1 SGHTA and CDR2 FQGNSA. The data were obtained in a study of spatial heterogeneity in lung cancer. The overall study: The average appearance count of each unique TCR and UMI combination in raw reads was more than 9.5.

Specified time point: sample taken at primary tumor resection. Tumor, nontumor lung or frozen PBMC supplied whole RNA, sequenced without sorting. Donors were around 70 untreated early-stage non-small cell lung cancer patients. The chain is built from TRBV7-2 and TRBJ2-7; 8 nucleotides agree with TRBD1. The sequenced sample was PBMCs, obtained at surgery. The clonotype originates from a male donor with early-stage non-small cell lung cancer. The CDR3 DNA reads TGTGCCAGCAGCGGACGGACAGGGACCTACGAGCAGTACTTC. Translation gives CASSGRTGTYEQYF.